This entry concerns a single T cell receptor (beta chain). Its specificity is not known. Assay: immunoSEQ multiplex PCR; the TCRdb copy retains only in-frame clones and omits some. The sample shows approximately 500,000 clones, 90% to 97% of them seen only once. The sample is drawn from a study of shared clonotypes between healthy human individuals. Notes on the study in general: Depth of sequencing was expected to influence donor clonotype sharing.

Sample: naive CD4+ T cells sorted from blood. The subset is: CD45RA+ positively selected. The clonotype comes from a woman aged 25 to 39 in good health.

The CDR3 loop reads CASSFAGASSYEQYF. As DNA, the CDR3 is TGTGCCAGCAGCTTCGCCGGGGCTAGCTCCTACGAGCAGTACTTC. This chain uses TRBV7-2 with TRBJ2-5; D is possibly TRBD1 or TRBD2 (5 bases each). The DNA end is more similar to TRBJ2-7, so the J call may be wrong. This CDR3 is 15 amino acids long. CDR1 and CDR2 (germline): SGHTA, FQGNSA.